This T cell receptor (beta chain) was recorded in a study of blood T cell repertoires in COVID-19. Study-wide context: The study drew acute and convalescent COVID-19 samples from the United States, Italy and Spain. Sample material is recorded as cDNA or gDNA derived from T cells, B-cell-depleted T cells, or PBMCs.

As handled by the study authors: Amplification with reference gene primers provided the estimates of nucleated cell counts. The assay was immunoSEQ multiplex PCR, and TCRdb's table has in-frame clones only and misses some. The V and J calls and clone size are taken from that table; D and trimming were inferred from the DNA. The repertoire holds under 300,000 clones, with 92% as singletons. CDR1 is SGHRS and CDR2 is YFSETQ in the germline V gene. The CDR3 is 14 residues long. Trimming removed 1 base from V and 7 bases from J, with 14 bases in between. A Seattle source enrolled patients during active infection and followed them longitudinally. This clone was picked up one time.

The chain recombines TRBV5-1 with TRBJ1-1; D is ambiguous. The sequence derives from a man aged 25 to 40 with COVID-19, enrolled during active disease. The sequencing sample was made of peripheral blood. The CDR3 DNA follows: TGCGCCAGCAGCTTGCAAGCGGGTAATGGTGAAGCTTTCTTT. Protein product: CASSLQAGNGEAFF.